The T cell receptor (beta chain) under discussion was sequenced for a study of T cells in women clearing cervical HPV infection. From germline, CDR1 is SNHLY and CDR2 FYNNEI. V lost 7 bases to trimming and J lost 9 bases; unmatched junction nucleotides: 8. The CDR3 has 15 residues. Study findings and constraints: T-cell numbers per sample were unknown and may explain richness differences.

Repertoires were generated with immunoSEQ multiplex PCR, while TCRdb's copy carries only in-frame clones and drops some. The repertoire shows roughly 20,000 clones; the top ten hold 4.5% to 6.5%. On this clone itself: The target antigen is unknown. The sequence runs out 3 residues before the end of the CDR3; the remainder is reconstructed from the germline J gene.

The V call is TRBV2, the J call TRBJ2-1; 14 positions match TRBD2. The sequenced sample consisted of blood buffy coat. The sequence derives from a woman aged 18 to 69 with a cervical HPV16 infection that either progressed to CIN3+ or cleared (not recorded which). The sequenced CDR3 bases are TGTGCCAGCACCCGCCGGGGACTAGCGGGGGTTGAG. Translated: CASTRRGLAGVE. From start to end, the CDR3 is CASTRRGLAGVEQFF.